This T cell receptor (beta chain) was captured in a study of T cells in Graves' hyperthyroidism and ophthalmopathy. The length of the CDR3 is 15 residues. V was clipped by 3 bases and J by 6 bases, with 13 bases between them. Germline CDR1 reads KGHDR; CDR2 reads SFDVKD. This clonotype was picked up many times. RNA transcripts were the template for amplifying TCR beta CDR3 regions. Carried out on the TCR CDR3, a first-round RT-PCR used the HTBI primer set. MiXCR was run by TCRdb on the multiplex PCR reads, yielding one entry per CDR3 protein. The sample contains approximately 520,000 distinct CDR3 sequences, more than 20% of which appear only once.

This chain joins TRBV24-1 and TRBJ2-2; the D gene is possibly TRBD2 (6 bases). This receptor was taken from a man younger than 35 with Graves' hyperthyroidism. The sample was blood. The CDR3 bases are TGTGCCACCAGTGATGCGATCAGGGAGGCCGGGGAGCTGTTTTTT. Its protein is CATSDAIREAGELFF.